This T cell receptor (beta chain) stems from a study of tumor-infiltrating lymphocytes in primary liver carcinoma. Overall study results and limits: Merely some 7.5-25% of top clones spanned all five tumor regions. Tumor region pairs overlapped more than did tumor-adjacent and tumor-blood pairs.

The tissue used was unsorted bulk material of about 19-34 mg. RNA and DNA were co-extracted from it with the AllPrep DNA/RNA mini kit. Each tumor specimen held more than 75% viable tumor cells. Starting material of roughly 0.45 ug total RNA yielded TCR beta cDNA via a constant-region primer. ARM-PCR, slightly modified, supplied the TCR beta libraries through three nested multiplex PCR rounds. The first two PCR rounds used TRBV1-TRBV30 primers with a Cbeta primer, 10 cycles each. TCRdb processed the multiplex PCR reads anew with MiXCR; each CDR3 protein has one entry. The sample consists of about 29,000 distinct CDR3 sequences, roughly four fifths of them appearing once. With regard to this clonotype: What it recognizes is unknown. At one boundary the junction diverges from the germline segment, which might be a read error.

This CDR3 is 15 amino acids long. The germline V gene encodes CDR1 WSHSY and CDR2 SAAADI. The sample comprised liver tumor tissue from sampling region 5. Subset reported: tumor region T5, tumor centre. The sequence came from a man aged 40-49 years with primary liver carcinoma and hepatitis B virus infection. The rearrangement uses TRBV10-2 and TRBJ2-3; perhaps TRBD2 as D (6 bases). The chain's CDR3 is CANSERGEGTGTQYF. The CDR3 DNA is TGCGCCAACAGTGAGCGCGGGGAAGGCACAGGTACGCAGTATTTT.